This T cell receptor beta chain is from a study of T cells after yellow fever vaccination (dated 2019 in TCRdb). The study in broad terms: The SMART-Seq v4 Ultra Low Input RNA kit was used to prepare libraries from fractions with low cell numbers. To follow T-cell clones before and after primary and booster YFV17D yellow fever vaccination, bulk TCR alpha and beta repertoires were sequenced over time. Two healthy male donors made up the cohort, one aged 18 to 30 years and the other aged 30 to 40 years. Blood samples were taken at several timepoints before and after primary and secondary immunization, and bulk PBMC replicates and cell subsets were isolated.

What the work shows at the level of the full study, not this receptor alone: Only a couple of donors were included in the study, so the extent to which the findings can be generalized is limited. After the booster, most clones that had expanded after primary vaccination were detected again (around 97% of CD4 and more than 85% of CD8), suggesting broad maintenance of memory. A small fraction of clonotypes appeared in both the CD4 and CD8 compartments, likely as a result of convergent recombination. The secondary T-cell response was weaker than the primary response but faster, peaking on day 5 instead of day 15. FACS-sorted repertoires could contain abundant contaminating clonotypes from the bulk population, so computational filtering was required.

Counted from cysteine to phenylalanine, this CDR3 has 11 amino acids. Of the read, only the CDR3 DNA is kept; its 33 bases are in frame from base 1. The junction shows trimming of 4 bases on V and 15 bases on J, plus 13 bases between the germline ends. Via the germline V gene (reference sequence), CDR1 is SEHNR and CDR2 FQNEAQ. As to this clonotype: Its antigen is still unknown. The input lacks base qualities; no much larger clone sits a single base away.

What the treatment or condition label conveys for this sample: live attenuated yellow fever vaccine strain. At each blood-draw timepoint, two biological replicates of bulk PBMCs were obtained. A standard Ficoll-Paque protocol was used to isolate PBMCs from peripheral blood. TriZol was used to extract RNA from bulk PBMCs, CD4 and CD8 fractions, and dextramer-positive and dextramer-negative fractions. TCR cDNA was synthesized by 5'RACE template switching, which introduced a universal primer site and unique molecular identifiers. cDNA synthesis was primed from both the TCR alpha and TCR beta constant segments. Library amplification used two PCR steps, and the second PCR step added sample barcodes and sequencing adapters. Libraries were sequenced on Illumina HiSeq 2500 (2x100 bp) or NovaSeq (2x150 bp). The authors' analysis ran thus. Reads were demultiplexed and collapsed into UMI consensus sequences with MIGEC, and V(D)J alignment was performed with MiXCR. Vaccine-responding clonotypes were identified with edgeR using replicate PBMC samples, with FDR below 0.01 and a log2 fold change above 5 up to day 15 being required. CD4 or CD8 identity was assigned to each bulk clonotype according to whether the clonotype was present at higher abundance in the sequenced CD4 repertoire or the sequenced CD8 repertoire. TCRdb reworked the public reads: Q25 trimming with fastp, MiXCR clone assembly, productive beta chains retained. Every distinct CDR3 protein forms one entry, paired with its most common genes and DNA. V and J calls and clone size were set by TCRdb, not the authors. Counted in this sample were roughly 330,000 distinct CDR3 sequences; about 6.9% of them appeared once. Of the sample, around 17% is held by the ten largest clones.

Sequencing was performed on PBMCs, taken about 41 days after the first yellow fever vaccination. The chain employs TRBV7-9 and TRBJ1-5; the D gene is perhaps TRBD1, on 6 matching bases. This clonotype originated in a man younger than 35 who received the YFV17D yellow fever vaccine. The sequenced DNA: TGTGCCAGCAGCTCGGACAGTTTATGGCATTTT. Translated, it gives CASSSDSLWHF.